These T cell receptor beta chains were read from a single sample in a study of beta chain features in type 1 diabetes. Produced via immunoSEQ multiplex PCR; TCRdb's table is partial and in-frame only. There are approximately 260,000 clones in the sample; approximately 25% occur only once, and roughly 0.013% lies in the top ten. Sequencing was carried out using naive CD4+ T cells from blood. Receptors originate from a woman under 40 with type 1 diabetes. CDR3s include the opening cysteine and the closing phenylalanine or tryptophan. The D gene is left open where the match is weak. For some rows the clone size is stated as once, few or many, or as a class when expanded; others skip it.

TRBV5-1	TRBD1	TRBJ2-7	NA	CASSFAGQAYEQYF	TGCGCCAGCAGCTTTGCGGGACAGGCCTACGAGCAGTACTTC
TRBV25-1	TRBD2	TRBJ2-5	few	CASSDSGVGETQYF	TGTGCCAGCAGTGATAGCGGGGTGGGGGAGACCCAGTACTTC
TRBV29-1	NA	TRBJ2-4	few	CSVAVGAKNIQYF	TGCAGCGTTGCAGTCGGGGCCAAAAACATTCAGTACTTC
TRBV7-3	NA	TRBJ2-7	NA	CASSLRQGGAVEQYF	TGTGCCAGCAGCCTTCGACAGGGAGGTGCGGTGGAGCAGTACTTC
TRBV7-9	NA	TRBJ2-7	few	CASSLVLGQRTTYEQYF	TGTGCCAGCAGCTTAGTTCTCGGACAGCGAACTACCTACGAGCAGTACTTC
TRBV5-1	NA	TRBJ1-1	few	CASSFGTVLNTEAFF	TGCGCCAGCAGCTTCGGAACAGTCCTGAACACTGAAGCTTTCTTT
TRBV14	NA	TRBJ2-1	NA	CASSQAQFYNEQFF	TGTGCCAGCAGCCAAGCCCAGTTTTACAATGAGCAGTTCTTC
TRBV5-1	NA	TRBJ2-2	few	CASSLAGNTGELFF	TGCGCCAGCAGCTTGGCGGGGAACACCGGGGAGCTGTTTTTT
TRBV14	NA	TRBJ1-1	few	CASSQGPSTEAFF	TGTGCCAGCAGCCAAGGGCCCTCCACTGAAGCTTTCTTT
TRBV18	TRBD2	TRBJ2-1	NA	CASSPPPGGPSNEQFF	TGTGCCAGCTCACCACCCCCGGGAGGGCCCAGCAATGAGCAGTTCTTC
TRBV6-5	NA	TRBJ1-1	NA	CASSRSYRSGNRAFF	TGTGCCAGCAGTCGAAGCTATCGGTCTGGTAATCGCGCTTTCTTT
TRBV7-3	NA	TRBJ2-7	NA	CASSPSPGAVYEQYF	TGTGCCAGCAGCCCATCCCCTGGGGCAGTTTACGAGCAGTACTTC
TRBV11-1	NA	TRBJ2-7	few	CASSLEGVPQQYF	TGTGCCAGCAGCTTAGAGGGGGTGCCACAGCAGTACTTC
TRBV5-1	TRBD2	TRBJ2-1	NA	CASSTLAGPQGDEQFF	TGCGCCAGCAGCACTCTAGCGGGACCTCAAGGGGATGAGCAGTTCTTC
TRBV5-6	TRBD2	TRBJ2-3	few	CASSLISGELHTQYF	TGTGCCAGCAGCTTGATTAGCGGGGAGTTGCATACGCAGTATTTT